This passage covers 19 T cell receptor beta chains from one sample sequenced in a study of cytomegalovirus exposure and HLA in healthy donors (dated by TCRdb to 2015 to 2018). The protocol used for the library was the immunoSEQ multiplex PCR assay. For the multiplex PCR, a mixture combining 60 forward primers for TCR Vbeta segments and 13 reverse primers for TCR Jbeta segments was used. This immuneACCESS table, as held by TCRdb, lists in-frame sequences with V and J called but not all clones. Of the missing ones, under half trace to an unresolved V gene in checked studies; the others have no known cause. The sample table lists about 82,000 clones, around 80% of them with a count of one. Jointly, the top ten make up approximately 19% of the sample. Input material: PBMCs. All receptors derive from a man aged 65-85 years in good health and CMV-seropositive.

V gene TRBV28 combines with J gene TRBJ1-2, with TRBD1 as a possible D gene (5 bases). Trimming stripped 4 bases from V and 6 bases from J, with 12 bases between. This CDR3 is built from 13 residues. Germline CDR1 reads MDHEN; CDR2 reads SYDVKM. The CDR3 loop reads CASSSPGGDGYTF. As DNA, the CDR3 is TGTGCCAGCAGTTCCCCCGGGGGGGATGGCTACACCTTC.

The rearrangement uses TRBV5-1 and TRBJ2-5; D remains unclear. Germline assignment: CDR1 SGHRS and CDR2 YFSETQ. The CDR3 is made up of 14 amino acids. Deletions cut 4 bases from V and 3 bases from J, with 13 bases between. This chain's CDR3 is CASSTGEIEETQYF. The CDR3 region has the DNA TGCGCCAGCAGCACCGGAGAAATCGAAGAGACCCAGTACTTC.

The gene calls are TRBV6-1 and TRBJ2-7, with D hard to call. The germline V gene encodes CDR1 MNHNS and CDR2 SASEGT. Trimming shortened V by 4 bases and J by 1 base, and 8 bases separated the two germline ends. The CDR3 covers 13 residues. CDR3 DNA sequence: TGTGCCAGCAGTGGAAGCAGGTCCTACGAGCAGTACTTC. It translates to CASSGSRSYEQYF.

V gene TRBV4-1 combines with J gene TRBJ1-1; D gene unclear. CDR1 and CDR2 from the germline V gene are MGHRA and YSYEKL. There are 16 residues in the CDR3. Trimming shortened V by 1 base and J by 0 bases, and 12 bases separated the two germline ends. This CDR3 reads CASSQGVVGVNTEAFF. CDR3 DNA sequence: TGCGCCAGCAGCCAAGGAGTTGTCGGGGTGAACACTGAAGCTTTCTTT.

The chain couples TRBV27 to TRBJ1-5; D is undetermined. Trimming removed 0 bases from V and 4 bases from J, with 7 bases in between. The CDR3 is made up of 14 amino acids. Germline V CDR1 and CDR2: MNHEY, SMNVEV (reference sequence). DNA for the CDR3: TGTGCCAGCAGTTTATCCAGGACTAATCAGCCCCAGCATTTT. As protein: CASSLSRTNQPQHF.

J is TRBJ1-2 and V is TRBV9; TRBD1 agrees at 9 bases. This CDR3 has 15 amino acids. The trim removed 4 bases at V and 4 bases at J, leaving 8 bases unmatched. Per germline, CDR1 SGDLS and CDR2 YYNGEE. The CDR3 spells CASSFRDRAVYGYTF. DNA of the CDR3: TGTGCCAGCAGCTTCCGGGACAGGGCCGTCTATGGCTACACCTTC.

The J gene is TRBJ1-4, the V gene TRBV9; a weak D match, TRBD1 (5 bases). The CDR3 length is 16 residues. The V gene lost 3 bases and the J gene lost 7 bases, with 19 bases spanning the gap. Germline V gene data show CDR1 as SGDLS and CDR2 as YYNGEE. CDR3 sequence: CASSAGADGGTEKLFF. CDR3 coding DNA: TGTGCCAGCAGCGCCGGGGCGGACGGCGGGACTGAAAAACTGTTTTTT.

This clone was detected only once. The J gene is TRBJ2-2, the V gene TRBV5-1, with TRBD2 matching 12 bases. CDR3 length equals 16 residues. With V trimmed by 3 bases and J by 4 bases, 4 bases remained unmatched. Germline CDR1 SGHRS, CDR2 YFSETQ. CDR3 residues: CASSSLAGGPTGELFF. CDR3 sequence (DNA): TGCGCCAGCAGCTCCCTAGCGGGGGGGCCCACCGGGGAGCTGTTTTTT.

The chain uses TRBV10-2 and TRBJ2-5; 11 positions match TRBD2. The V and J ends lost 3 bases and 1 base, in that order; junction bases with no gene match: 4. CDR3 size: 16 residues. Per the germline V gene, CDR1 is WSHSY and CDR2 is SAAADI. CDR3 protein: CASSDGSGGAQETQYF. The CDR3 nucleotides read TGCGCCAGCAGTGACGGTAGCGGGGGGGCCCAAGAGACCCAGTACTTC.

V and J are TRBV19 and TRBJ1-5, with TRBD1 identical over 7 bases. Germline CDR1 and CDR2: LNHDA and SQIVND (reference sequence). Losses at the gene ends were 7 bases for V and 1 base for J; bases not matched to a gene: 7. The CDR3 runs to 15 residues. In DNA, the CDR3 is TGTGCCAGTACCCTGACAGGGTTGAGCAATCAGCCCCAGCATTTT. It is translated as CASTLTGLSNQPQHF.

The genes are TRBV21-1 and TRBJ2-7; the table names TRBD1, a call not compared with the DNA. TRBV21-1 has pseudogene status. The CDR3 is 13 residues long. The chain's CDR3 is CASSIIRGYEQYF. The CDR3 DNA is TGTGCCAGCAGCATTATCAGGGGCTACGAGCAGTACTTC.

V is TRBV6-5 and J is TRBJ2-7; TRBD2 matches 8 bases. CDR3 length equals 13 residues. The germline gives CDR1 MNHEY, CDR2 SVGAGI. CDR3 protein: CAEPTSEDYEQYF. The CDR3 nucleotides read TGTGCAGAACCGACTAGCGAAGACTACGAGCAGTACTTC.

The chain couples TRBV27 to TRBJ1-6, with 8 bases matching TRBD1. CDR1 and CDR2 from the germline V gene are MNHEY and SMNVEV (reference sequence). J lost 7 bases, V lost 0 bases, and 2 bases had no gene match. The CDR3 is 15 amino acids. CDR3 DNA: TGTGCCAGCAGTTTATCGTGGACAGGGAATTCACCCCTCCACTTT. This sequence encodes CASSLSWTGNSPLHF.

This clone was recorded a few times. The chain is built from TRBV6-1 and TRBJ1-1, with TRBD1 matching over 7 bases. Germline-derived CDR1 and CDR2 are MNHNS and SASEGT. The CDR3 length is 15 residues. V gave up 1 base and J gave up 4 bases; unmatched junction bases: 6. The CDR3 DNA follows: TGTGCCAGCAGTGAAGGAGGGGGCGCGGTCACTGAAGCTTTCTTT. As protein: CASSEGGGAVTEAFF.

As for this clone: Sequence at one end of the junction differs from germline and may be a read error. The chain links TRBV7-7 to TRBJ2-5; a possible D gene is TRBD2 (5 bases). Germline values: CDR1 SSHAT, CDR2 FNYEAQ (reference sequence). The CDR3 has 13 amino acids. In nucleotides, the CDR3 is TGTGCTAGCAGCTTACGGGTAGCGGAGACCCAGTACTTC. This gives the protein CASSLRVAETQYF.

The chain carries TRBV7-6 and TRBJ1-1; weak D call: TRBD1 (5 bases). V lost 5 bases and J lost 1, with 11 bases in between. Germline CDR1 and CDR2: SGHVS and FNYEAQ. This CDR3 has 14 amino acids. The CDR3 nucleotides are TGTGCCAGCAGCCTGCTGGGGGGGAACACTGAAGCTTTCTTT. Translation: CASSLLGGNTEAFF.

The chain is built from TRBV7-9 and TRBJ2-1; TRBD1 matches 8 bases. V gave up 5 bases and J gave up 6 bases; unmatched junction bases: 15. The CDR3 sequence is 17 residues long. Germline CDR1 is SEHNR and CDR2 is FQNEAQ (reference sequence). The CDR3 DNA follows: TGTGCCAGCAGCCAAACCGCCGGGACAGGAGACTCCAATGAGCAGTTCTTC. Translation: CASSQTAGTGDSNEQFF.

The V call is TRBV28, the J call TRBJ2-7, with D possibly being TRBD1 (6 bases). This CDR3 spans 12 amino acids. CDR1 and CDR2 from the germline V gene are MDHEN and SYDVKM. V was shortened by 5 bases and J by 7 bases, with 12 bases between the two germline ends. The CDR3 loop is CASSQGTSEQYF. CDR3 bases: TGTGCCAGCAGTCAAGGGACATCTGAGCAGTACTTC.

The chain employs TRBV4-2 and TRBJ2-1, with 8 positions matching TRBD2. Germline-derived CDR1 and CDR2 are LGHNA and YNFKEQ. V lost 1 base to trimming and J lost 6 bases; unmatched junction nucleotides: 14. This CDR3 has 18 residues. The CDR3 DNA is TGTGCCAGCAGCCAAGTAGCGGGGACTAGTGAACATAGCAATGAGCAGTTCTTC. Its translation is CASSQVAGTSEHSNEQFF.